The sequence of this T cell receptor (beta chain) was determined in a study of blood T cells in healthy people across ages. Overall study findings and caveats: Changes in expanded clonotypes were possibly confounded, as the CMV status of donors was unknown.

This clonotype was counted only a few times. What it binds is unknown. The CDR3 sequence is 15 residues long. Deletions cut 0 bases from V and 1 base from J, with 10 bases between. Germline-derived CDR1 and CDR2 are SEHNR and FQNEAQ (reference sequence). A sample-barcoded 5' primer and a J-beta primer mix were used in a second PCR of roughly 7 to 11 cycles. Each single sample gave us at least 2.5 million CDR3-containing paired-end reads. One entry per CDR3 protein, called by TCRdb with MiXCR from the 5' RACE reads. The top ten clones hold around 7.7% of a sample with around 1,700,000 distinct CDR3 sequences, 25% to 30% of them seen once.

Sequenced: blood. The sequence derives from a woman aged 25 to 39 in good health. The V and J genes are TRBV7-9 and TRBJ2-7; possibly TRBD1 for D (5 bases). The CDR3 region is CASSLAGRASYEQYF. CDR3 DNA: TGTGCCAGCAGCTTAGCTGGCAGGGCTTCCTACGAGCAGTACTTC.